The rows below give T cell receptor beta chains drawn from one sample of a study of shared clonotypes between healthy human individuals. Only in-frame clones appear in the TCRdb table, and some are missing; sequencing was by immunoSEQ multiplex PCR. This sample has nearly 2 million clones; about 94% occur once, and the top ten carry 1% to 1.5%. The sample comprised naive CD8+ T cells sorted from blood. These TCRs come from a man aged 18 to 29 in good health. The CDR3 runs from the conserved cysteine through the conserved F or W. The order of the fields is CDR3 DNA, CDR3 protein, V gene, J gene, clone size, D gene. The D gene is left open where the match is weak. The size field is filled for only some rows; it gives once, few, many or a size class.

TGTGCCAGCAGCGTAGAGCGGGAGGGAGTCGTAGGCACAGATACGCAGTATTTT,CASSVEREGVVGTDTQYF,TRBV9,TRBJ2-3,-,TRBD2
TGCGCCAGCAGCCAAGATTCGAGGGGGTCCAGCTACGAGCAGTACTTC,CASSQDSRGSSYEQYF,TRBV4-1,TRBJ2-7,-,-
TGTGCCAGCAGCTTAGTCAAGAGAAGAAGCACAGATACGCAGTATTTT,CASSLVKRRSTDTQYF,TRBV11-3,TRBJ2-3,once,-
TGTGCCACCTCCCGTCGGGGGGAGGCCTCCTACGAGCAGTACTTC,CATSRRGEASYEQYF,TRBV15,TRBJ2-7,-,TRBD2
TGTGCCAGCAGCTTAGGGAGCCCCTCCGAGCAGTACTTC,CASSLGSPSEQYF,TRBV11-2,TRBJ2-7,-,-
TGCACCAGCAGCCAGGAATATGGACCTTACTACGAGCAGTACTTC,CTSSQEYGPYYEQYF,TRBV1,TRBJ2-7,-,-
TGTGCCAGCAGCCCCTGGACTAGCGGGAGCTCCTACAATGAGCAGTTCTTC,CASSPWTSGSSYNEQFF,TRBV5-6,TRBJ2-1,-,TRBD2
TGTGCCAGGCTCAGACAGGGTAAGGGACCCTCTGGAAACACCATATATTTT,CARLRQGKGPSGNTIYF,TRBV7-8,TRBJ1-3,-,TRBD1
TGTGCCAGCACGGGGGCGCCCTACAATGAGCAGTTCTTC,CASTGAPYNEQFF,TRBV6-5,TRBJ2-1,once,-
TGTGCCAGCAGCTCACACGGACATTCCCAGCATTTT,CASSSHGHSQHF,TRBV11-2,TRBJ1-5,-,-
TGTGCCAGCAGCTTGGGCCGGGGTTTGGCTAGCGGGGAGTTATCCTACGAGCAGTACTTC,CASSLGRGLASGELSYEQYF,TRBV5-5,TRBJ2-7,-,TRBD2
TGTGCCAGGTGGACAGGGGGAGATGAGCAGTTCTTC,CARWTGGDEQFF,TRBV21-1,TRBJ2-1,once,-
TGTGCCAGCAGCGAGGGGGCTGGAGAGGAAAAACTGTTTTTT,CASSEGAGEEKLFF,TRBV9,TRBJ1-4,-,TRBD1
TGTGCCAGCAGTCACCCTGACAGGCTAAACACCGGGGAGCTGTTTTTT,CASSHPDRLNTGELFF,TRBV25-1,TRBJ2-2,-,-
TGCAGCGTTGACACTGGCCTCTCCTACGAGCAGTACTTC,CSVDTGLSYEQYF,TRBV29-1,TRBJ2-7,-,-
TGTGCCAGCAGTTCCGACAGGGGGTCTGGCTACACCTTC,CASSSDRGSGYTF,TRBV27,TRBJ1-2,-,TRBD1
TGTGCCAGCAGTGAAGGACCCGAGCAGTACTTC,CASSEGPEQYF,TRBV6-1,TRBJ2-7,-,-
TGTGCCAGCAGTTATGGACCCGGTTACGAGCAGTACTTC,CASSYGPGYEQYF,TRBV6-5,TRBJ2-7,-,-
TGCGCCAGCAGCCATTATGATGGCAATCAGCCCCAGCATTTT,CASSHYDGNQPQHF,TRBV4-1,TRBJ1-5,-,-
TGTGCCAGCAGCTTTGGGCAGGGTGGTGAGCAGTTCTTC,CASSFGQGGEQFF,TRBV5-4,TRBJ2-1,once,-
TGTGCCAGCAGCGTCGGGACTAGCGGGGGTAGGGATGAGCAGTTCTTC,CASSVGTSGGRDEQFF,TRBV9,TRBJ2-1,-,TRBD2
TGTGCCAGCAGCTTGATCGGGACAGGGGGCCAAGAGCAGTACTTC,CASSLIGTGGQEQYF,TRBV7-2,TRBJ2-7,-,TRBD1
TGTGCCAGCAGTTACATCGGAGGGGAGCAGTTCTTC,CASSYIGGEQFF,TRBV6-5,TRBJ2-1,-,-
TGTGCCAGCAGCTTAGCGCACGTAAGCTCTGGAAACACCATATATTTT,CASSLAHVSSGNTIYF,TRBV11-2,TRBJ1-3,once,-
TGTGCCAGCAGCTTGGGAGGCCAGGGACTAGGAGAGACCCAGTACTTC,CASSLGGQGLGETQYF,TRBV5-6,TRBJ2-5,-,TRBD2
TGTGCCAGCAGTCCGACTAGCGGCTACAATGAGCAGTTCTTC,CASSPTSGYNEQFF,TRBV27,TRBJ2-1,-,TRBD2
TGCGCCAGCAGTTCCGGGACTTCGAACACCGGGGAGCTGTTTTTT,CASSSGTSNTGELFF,TRBV5-1,TRBJ2-2,-,-
TGTGCCAGCAGTTGGGGGACAGGGGGAACCTACGAGCAGTACTTC,CASSWGTGGTYEQYF,TRBV27,TRBJ2-7,-,TRBD1
TGTGCCAGCAGCTTAGGCGGAGGGGGGCGCAGCGAGCAGTACTTC,CASSLGGGGRSEQYF,TRBV13,TRBJ2-7,-,-
TGTGCCAGCAGTTTTTCGGCTAGCGGGGGCACAGATACGCAGTATTTT,CASSFSASGGTDTQYF,TRBV27,TRBJ2-3,-,TRBD2
TGTGCCAGCAGCCTCAAGGGACTAGCGACCTACGAGCAGTACTTC,CASSLKGLATYEQYF,TRBV7-9,TRBJ2-7,-,TRBD2
TGTGCCAGCTGTTCCGGGGGGTCATCCAATCAGCCCCAGCATTTT,CASCSGGSSNQPQHF,TRBV6-5,TRBJ1-5,-,-
TGTGCCAGTAGTACGGGGAGTAATTCACCCCTCCACTTT,CASSTGSNSPLHF,TRBV19,TRBJ1-6,-,-
TGCGCCAGCAGTGACGCCCGGAGCACAGATATGCAGTATTTT,CASSDARSTDMQYF,TRBV10-1,TRBJ2-3,-,-
TGTGCCAGCAGCTCCCCCCAGAGCGGGAACTACGAGCAGTACTTC,CASSSPQSGNYEQYF,TRBV13,TRBJ2-7,-,TRBD2
TGCAGCGTAGGGGACGGATACGAGCAGTACTTC,CSVGDGYEQYF,TRBV29-1,TRBJ2-7,-,-
TGTGCCAGTAGTTACAGGGGTGAGAACACTGAAGCTTTCTTT,CASSYRGENTEAFF,TRBV19,TRBJ1-1,-,TRBD1
TGTGCCAGCAGTCCCACAGGGTTCTATGGCTACACCTTC,CASSPTGFYGYTF,TRBV28,TRBJ1-2,-,-
TGTGCCAGCAGTGAACTAAACGGGGAGCTGTTTTTT,CASSELNGELFF,TRBV25-1,TRBJ2-2,-,-
TGTGCCAGCAGTTACAGTAACAGTTTGGCCTATGGCTACACCTTC,CASSYSNSLAYGYTF,TRBV6-5,TRBJ1-2,-,-
TGTGCCAGCAGCTCTACCACGGTCACTGAAGCTTTCTTT,CASSSTTVTEAFF,TRBV7-9,TRBJ1-1,-,-
TGTGCCAGCAGCTTAACACTCTCCTACGAGCAGTACTTC,CASSLTLSYEQYF,TRBV7-9,TRBJ2-7,-,-
TGTGCCAGCAGTTCTAGGGGGAATTACGAGCAGTACTTC,CASSSRGNYEQYF,TRBV28,TRBJ2-7,-,-
TGCAGCGTTGTTTCCCACTACGAGCAGTACTTC,CSVVSHYEQYF,TRBV29-1,TRBJ2-7,-,-
TGTGCCAGCAGCCCGAGACAGGCCACCTACGAGCAGTACTTC,CASSPRQATYEQYF,TRBV14,TRBJ2-7,-,-
TGTGCCAGCAGTTTAAGGATGTCAGATACGCAGTATTTT,CASSLRMSDTQYF,TRBV27,TRBJ2-3,-,-